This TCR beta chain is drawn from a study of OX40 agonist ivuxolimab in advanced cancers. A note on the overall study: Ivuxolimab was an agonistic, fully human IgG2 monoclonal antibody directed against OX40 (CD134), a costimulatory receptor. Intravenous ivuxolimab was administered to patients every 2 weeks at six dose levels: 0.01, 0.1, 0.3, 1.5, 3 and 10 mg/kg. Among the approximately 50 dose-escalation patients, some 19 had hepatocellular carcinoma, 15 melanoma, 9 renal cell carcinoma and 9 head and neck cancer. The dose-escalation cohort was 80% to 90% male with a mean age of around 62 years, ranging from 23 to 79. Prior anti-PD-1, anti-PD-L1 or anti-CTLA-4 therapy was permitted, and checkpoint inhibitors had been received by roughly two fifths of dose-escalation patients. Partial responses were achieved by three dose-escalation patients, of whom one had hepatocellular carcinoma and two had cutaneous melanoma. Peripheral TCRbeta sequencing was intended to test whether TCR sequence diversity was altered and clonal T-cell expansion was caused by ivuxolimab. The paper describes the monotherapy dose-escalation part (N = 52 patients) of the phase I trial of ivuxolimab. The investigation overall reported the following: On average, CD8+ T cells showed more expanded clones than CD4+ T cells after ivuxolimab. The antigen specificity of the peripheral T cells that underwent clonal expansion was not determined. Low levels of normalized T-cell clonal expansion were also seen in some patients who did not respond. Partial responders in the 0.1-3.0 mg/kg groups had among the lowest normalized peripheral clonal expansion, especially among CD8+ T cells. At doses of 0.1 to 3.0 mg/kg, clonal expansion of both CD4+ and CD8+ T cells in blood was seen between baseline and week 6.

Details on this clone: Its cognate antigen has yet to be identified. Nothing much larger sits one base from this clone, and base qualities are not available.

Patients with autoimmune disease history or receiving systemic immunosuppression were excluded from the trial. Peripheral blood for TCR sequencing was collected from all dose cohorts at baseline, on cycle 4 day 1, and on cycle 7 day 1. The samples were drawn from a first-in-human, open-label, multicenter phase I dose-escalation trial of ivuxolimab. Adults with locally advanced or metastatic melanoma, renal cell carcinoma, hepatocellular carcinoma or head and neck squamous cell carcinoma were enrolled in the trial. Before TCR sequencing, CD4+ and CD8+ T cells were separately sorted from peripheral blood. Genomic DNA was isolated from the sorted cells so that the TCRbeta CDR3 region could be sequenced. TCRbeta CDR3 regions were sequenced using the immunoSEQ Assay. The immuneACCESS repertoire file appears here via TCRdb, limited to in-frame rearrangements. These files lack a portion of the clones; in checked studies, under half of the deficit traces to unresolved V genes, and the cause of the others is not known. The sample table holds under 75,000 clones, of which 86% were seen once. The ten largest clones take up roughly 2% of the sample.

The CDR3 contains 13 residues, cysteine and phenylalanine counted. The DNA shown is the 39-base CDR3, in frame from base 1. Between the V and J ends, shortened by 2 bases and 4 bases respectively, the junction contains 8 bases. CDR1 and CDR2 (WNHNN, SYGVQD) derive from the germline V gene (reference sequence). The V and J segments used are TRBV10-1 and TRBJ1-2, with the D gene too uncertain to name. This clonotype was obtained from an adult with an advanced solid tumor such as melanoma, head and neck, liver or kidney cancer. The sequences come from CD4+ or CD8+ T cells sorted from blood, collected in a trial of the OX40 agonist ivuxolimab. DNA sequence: TGCGCCAGCAGTGAGGGGCCTAGCTATGGCTACACCTTC. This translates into CASSEGPSYGYTF.